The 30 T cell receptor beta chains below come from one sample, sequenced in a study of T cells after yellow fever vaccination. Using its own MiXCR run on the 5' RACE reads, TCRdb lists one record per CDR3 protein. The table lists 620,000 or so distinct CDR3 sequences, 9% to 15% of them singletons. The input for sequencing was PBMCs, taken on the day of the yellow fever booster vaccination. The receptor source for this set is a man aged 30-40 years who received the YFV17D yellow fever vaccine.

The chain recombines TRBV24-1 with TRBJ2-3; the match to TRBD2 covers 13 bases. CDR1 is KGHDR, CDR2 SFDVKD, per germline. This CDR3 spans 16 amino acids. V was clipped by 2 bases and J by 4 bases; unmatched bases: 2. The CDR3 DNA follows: TGTGCCACCAGTGATTCACTAGCGGGAGGGGCAGATACGCAGTATTTT. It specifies CATSDSLAGGADTQYF.

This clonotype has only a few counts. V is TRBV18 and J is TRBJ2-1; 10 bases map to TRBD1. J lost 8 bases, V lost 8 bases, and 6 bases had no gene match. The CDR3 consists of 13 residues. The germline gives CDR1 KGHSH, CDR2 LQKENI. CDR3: CASDRGQAYEQFF. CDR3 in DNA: TGTGCCAGCGACAGGGGGCAAGCATATGAGCAGTTCTTC.

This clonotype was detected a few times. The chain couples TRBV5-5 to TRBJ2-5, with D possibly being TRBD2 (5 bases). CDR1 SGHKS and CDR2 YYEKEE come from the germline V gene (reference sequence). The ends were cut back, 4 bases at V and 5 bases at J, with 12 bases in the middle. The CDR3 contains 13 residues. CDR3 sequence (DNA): TGTGCCAGCAGCCGTACTAGGTTTGAGACCCAGTACTTC. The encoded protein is CASSRTRFETQYF. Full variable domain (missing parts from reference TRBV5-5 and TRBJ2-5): DAGVTQSPTHLIKTRGQQVTLRCSPISGHKSVSWYQQVLGQGPQFIFQYYEKEERGRGNFPDRFSARQFPNYSSELNVNALLLGDSALYLCASSRTRFETQYFGPGTRLLVL.

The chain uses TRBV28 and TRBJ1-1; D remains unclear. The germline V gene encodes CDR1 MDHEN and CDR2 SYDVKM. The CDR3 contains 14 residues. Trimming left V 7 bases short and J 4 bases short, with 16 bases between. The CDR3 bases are TGTGCCAGCAATAGGCGGCGGGTAGTCACTGAAGCTTTCTTT. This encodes CASNRRRVVTEAFF.

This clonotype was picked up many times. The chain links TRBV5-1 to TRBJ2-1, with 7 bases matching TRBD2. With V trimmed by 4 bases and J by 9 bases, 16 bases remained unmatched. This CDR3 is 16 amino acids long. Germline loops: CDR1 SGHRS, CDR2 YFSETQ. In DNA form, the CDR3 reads TGCGCCAGCAGCATAATGACTAGCTCCCCCTCCGGTGAGCAGTTCTTC. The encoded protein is CASSIMTSSPSGEQFF. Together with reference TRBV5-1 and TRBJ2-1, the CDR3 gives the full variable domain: KAGVTQTPRYLIKTRGQQVTLSCSPISGHRSVSWYQQTPGQGLQFLFEYFSETQRNKGNFPGRFSGRQFSNSRSEMNVSTLELGDSALYLCASSIMTSSPSGEQFFGPGTRLTVL.

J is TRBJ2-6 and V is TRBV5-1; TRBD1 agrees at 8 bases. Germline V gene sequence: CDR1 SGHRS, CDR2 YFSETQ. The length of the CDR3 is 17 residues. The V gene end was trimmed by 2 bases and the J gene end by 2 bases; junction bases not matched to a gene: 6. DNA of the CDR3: TGCGCCAGCAGCTTAGCAGGGGGCGCTCCTGGGGCCAACGTCCTGACTTTC. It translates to CASSLAGGAPGANVLTF. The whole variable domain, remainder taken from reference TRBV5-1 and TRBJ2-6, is KAGVTQTPRYLIKTRGQQVTLSCSPISGHRSVSWYQQTPGQGLQFLFEYFSETQRNKGNFPGRFSGRQFSNSRSEMNVSTLELGDSALYLCASSLAGGAPGANVLTFGAGSRLTVL.

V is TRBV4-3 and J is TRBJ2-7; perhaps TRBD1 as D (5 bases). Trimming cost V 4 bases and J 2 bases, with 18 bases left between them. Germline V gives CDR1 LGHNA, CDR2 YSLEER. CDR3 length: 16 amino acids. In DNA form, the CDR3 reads TGCGCCAGCAGCCGGTCCAGGGCCATCGATGCCTACGAGCAGTACTTC. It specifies CASSRSRAIDAYEQYF.

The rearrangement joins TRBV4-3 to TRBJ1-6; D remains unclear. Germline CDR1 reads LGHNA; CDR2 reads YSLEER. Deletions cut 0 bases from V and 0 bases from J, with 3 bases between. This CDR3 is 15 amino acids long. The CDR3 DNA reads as TGCGCCAGCAGCCAAGAGAGCTCCTATAATTCACCCCTCCACTTT. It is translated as CASSQESSYNSPLHF.

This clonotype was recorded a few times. CDR3 coding DNA: TGTGCCAGCAGCGGAACAGGGTTTATTGAAGCTTTCTTT. As protein: CASSGTGFIEAFF. The rearrangement joins TRBV25-1 to TRBJ1-1; perhaps TRBD1 as D (6 bases). CDR3 length: 13 amino acids. The germline CDR1 and CDR2 sequences are MGHDK and SYGVNS. V lost 6 bases to trimming and J lost 7 bases, with 15 bases between them.

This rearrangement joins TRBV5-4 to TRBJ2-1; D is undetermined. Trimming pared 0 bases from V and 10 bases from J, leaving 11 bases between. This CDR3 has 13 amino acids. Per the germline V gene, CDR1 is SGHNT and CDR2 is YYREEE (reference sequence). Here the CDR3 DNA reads TGTGCCAGCAGCTTGGTTGGGCGGCAGGAGCAGTTCTTC. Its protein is CASSLVGRQEQFF.

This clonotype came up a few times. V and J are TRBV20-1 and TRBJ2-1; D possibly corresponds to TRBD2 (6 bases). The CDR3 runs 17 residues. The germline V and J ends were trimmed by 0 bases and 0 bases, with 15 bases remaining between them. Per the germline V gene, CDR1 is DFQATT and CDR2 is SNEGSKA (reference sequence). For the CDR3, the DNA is TGCAGTGCTAGAGACCAACTAGCTTCCCGCTCCTACAATGAGCAGTTCTTC. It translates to CSARDQLASRSYNEQFF.

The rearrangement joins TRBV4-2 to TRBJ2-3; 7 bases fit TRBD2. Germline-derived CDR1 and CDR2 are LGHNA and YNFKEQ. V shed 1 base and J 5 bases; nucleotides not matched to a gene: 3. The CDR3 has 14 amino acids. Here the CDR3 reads CASSQGLAEDTQYF. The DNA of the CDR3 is TGTGCCAGCAGCCAAGGACTAGCTGAAGATACGCAGTATTTT.

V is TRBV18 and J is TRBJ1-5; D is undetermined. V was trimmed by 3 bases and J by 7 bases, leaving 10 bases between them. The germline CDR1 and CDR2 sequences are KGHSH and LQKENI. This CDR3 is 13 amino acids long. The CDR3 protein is CASSPDLSQPQHF. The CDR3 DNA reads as TGTGCCAGCTCACCGGATCTATCCCAGCCCCAGCATTTT.

CDR3 sequence: CASSLVFSTDTQYF. CDR3 bases: TGTGCCAGCAGCTTAGTTTTTAGCACAGATACGCAGTATTTT. The rearrangement uses TRBV7-2 and TRBJ2-3; no reliable D call. The CDR3 runs 14 residues. Germline CDR1 and CDR2: SGHTA and FQGNSA. The V and J ends lost 1 base and 0 bases respectively, with 5 bases between them.

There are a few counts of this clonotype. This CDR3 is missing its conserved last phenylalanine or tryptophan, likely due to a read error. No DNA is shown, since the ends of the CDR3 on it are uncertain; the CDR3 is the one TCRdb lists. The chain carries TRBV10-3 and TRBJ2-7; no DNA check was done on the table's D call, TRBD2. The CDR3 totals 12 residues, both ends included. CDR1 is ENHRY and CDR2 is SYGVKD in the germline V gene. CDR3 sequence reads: CAISASGTSAEI.

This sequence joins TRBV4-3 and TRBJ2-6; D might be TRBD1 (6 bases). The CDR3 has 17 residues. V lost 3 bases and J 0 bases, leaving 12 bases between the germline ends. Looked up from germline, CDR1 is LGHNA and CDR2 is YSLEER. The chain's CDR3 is CASSQVQGFSGANVLTF. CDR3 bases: TGCGCCAGCAGCCAGGTACAGGGATTCTCTGGGGCCAACGTCCTGACTTTC.

The CDR3 DNA follows: TGCAGTGCTAGTAGGGGGACTAGCGGCTACGAGCAGTACTTC. Protein sequence: CSASRGTSGYEQYF. The chain links TRBV20-1 to TRBJ2-7; 11 nucleotides align to TRBD2. The CDR3 sequence is 14 residues long. The J segment lost 3 bases and the V segment lost 3 bases, leaving 4 bases of the junction unmatched. From germline, CDR1 is DFQATT and CDR2 SNEGSKA (reference sequence).

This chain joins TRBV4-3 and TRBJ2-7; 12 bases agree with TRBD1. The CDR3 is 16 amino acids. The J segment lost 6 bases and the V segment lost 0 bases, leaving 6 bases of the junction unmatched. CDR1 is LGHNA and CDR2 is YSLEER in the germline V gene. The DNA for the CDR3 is TGCGCCAGCAGCCAAGATCAGGGACAGGGGGCAGTCGAGCAGTACTTC. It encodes CASSQDQGQGAVEQYF.

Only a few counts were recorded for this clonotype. This chain's CDR3 is CATGQVQGGTDTQYF. Here the CDR3 DNA reads TGTGCCACCGGACAGGTGCAGGGGGGCACAGATACGCAGTATTTT. This chain joins TRBV24-1 and TRBJ2-3; 7 positions match TRBD1. Germline loops: CDR1 KGHDR, CDR2 SFDVKD. V dropped 9 bases and J dropped 1; count of bases not matched to a gene: 9. This CDR3 spans 15 amino acids.

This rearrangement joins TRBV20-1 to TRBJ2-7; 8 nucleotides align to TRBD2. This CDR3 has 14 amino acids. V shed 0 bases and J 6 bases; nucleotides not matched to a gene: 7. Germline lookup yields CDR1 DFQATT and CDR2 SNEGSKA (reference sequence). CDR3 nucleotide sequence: TGCAGTGCTAGAGATCCGGGAGGGCCGCGCGAGCAGTACTTC. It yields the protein CSARDPGGPREQYF.

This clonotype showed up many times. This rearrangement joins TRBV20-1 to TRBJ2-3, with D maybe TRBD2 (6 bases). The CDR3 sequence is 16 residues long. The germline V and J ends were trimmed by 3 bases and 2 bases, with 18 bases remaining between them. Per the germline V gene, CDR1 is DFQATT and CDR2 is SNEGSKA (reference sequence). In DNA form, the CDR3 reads TGCAGTGCTAGCCCAGCGGGCCGGGGACCCACAGATACGCAGTATTTT. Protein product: CSASPAGRGPTDTQYF.

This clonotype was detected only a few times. DNA for the CDR3: TGTGCCAGCACCTTACAGGGAAATAATTCACCCCTCCACTTT. Its protein product is CASTLQGNNSPLHF. The chain recombines TRBV12-3 or TRBV12-4 with TRBJ1-6, with D maybe TRBD1 (6 bases). CDR3 length equals 14 residues. Trimming stripped 7 bases from V and 5 bases from J, with 12 bases between.

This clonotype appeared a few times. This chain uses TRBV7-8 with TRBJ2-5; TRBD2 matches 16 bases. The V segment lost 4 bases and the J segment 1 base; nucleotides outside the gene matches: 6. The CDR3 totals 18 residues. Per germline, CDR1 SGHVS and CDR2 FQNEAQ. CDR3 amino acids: CASSSGLAGGTLQETQYF. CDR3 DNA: TGTGCCAGCAGCTCGGGACTAGCGGGAGGGACCCTCCAAGAGACCCAGTACTTC.

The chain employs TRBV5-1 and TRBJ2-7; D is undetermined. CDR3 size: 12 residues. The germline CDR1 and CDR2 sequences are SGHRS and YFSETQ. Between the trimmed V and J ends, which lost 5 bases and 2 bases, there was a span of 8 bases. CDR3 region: CASRIEAYEQYF. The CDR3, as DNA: TGCGCCAGCAGAATAGAAGCCTACGAGCAGTACTTC.

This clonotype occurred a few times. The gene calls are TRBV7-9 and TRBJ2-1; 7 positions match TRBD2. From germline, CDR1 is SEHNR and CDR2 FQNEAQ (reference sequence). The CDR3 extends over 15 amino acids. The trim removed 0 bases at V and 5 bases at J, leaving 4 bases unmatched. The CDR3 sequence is CASSLASGNNNEQFF. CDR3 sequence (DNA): TGTGCCAGCAGCTTAGCCAGCGGGAACAACAATGAGCAGTTCTTC. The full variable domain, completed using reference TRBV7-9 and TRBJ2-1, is DTGVSQNPRHKITKRGQNVTFRCDPISEHNRLYWYRQTLGQGPEFLTYFQNEAQLEKSRLLSDRFSAERPKGSFSTLEIQRTEQGDSAMYLCASSLASGNNNEQFFGPGTRLTVL.

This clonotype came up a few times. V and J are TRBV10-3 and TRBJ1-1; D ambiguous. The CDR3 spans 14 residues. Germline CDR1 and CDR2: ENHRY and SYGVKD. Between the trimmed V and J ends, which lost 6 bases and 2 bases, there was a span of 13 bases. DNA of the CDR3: TGTGCCATCAGCTACAGCCTACTAAACACTGAAGCTTTCTTT. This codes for CAISYSLLNTEAFF.

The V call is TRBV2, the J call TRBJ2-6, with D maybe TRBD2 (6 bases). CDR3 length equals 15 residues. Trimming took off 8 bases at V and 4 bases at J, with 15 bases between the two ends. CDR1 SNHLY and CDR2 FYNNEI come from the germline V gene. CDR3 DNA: TGTGCCAGCGGAGGGCCCCAGATGGGGGCCAACGTCCTGACTTTC. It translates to CASGGPQMGANVLTF.

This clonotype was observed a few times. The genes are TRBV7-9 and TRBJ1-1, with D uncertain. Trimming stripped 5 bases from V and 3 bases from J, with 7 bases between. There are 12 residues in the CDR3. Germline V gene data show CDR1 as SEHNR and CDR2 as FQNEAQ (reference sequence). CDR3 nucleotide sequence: TGTGCCAGCAGCGTACGGGACACTGAAGCTTTCTTT. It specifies CASSVRDTEAFF.

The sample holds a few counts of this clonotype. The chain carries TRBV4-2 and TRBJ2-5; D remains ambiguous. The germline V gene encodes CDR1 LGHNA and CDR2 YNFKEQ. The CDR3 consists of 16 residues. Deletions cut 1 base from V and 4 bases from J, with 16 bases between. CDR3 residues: CASSQGVGGPSETQYF. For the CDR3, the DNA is TGTGCCAGCAGCCAAGGAGTGGGTGGACCGTCAGAGACCCAGTACTTC.

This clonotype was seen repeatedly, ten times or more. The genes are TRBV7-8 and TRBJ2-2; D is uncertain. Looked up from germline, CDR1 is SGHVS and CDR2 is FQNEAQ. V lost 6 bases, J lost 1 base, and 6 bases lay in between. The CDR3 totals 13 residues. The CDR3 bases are TGTGCCAGCAGTCGAGAGAACACCGGGGAGCTGTTTTTT. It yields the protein CASSRENTGELFF. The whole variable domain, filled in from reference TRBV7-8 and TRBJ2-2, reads GAGVSQSPRYKVAKRGQDVALRCDPISGHVSLFWYQQALGQGPEFLTYFQNEAQLDKSGLPSDRFFAERPEGSVSTLKIQRTQQEDSAVYLCASSRENTGELFFGEGSRLTVL.